The 25 T cell receptor beta chains below were found in one sample sequenced in a study of shared clonotypes between healthy human individuals. Some clones are missing from TCRdb's copy, which holds only in-frame ones; the method was immunoSEQ multiplex PCR. The sample includes 2 million to 2.5 million clones, roughly 95% of them seen just once. Material: naive CD4+ T cells sorted from blood. Regarding subset: CD45RA+ positively selected. The receptors were sampled from a man in his late teens or twenties in good health.

This rearrangement joins TRBV6-6 to TRBJ2-3; TRBD1 matches at 12 bases. The trim removed 4 bases at V and 4 bases at J, leaving 6 bases unmatched. The length of the CDR3 is 16 residues. Per germline, CDR1 MNHNY and CDR2 SVGAGI (reference sequence). The CDR3 loop reads CASSSRDRGLSDTQYF. CDR3 DNA: TGTGCCAGCAGTTCCCGGGACAGGGGGCTGTCAGATACGCAGTATTTT.

V and J are TRBV28 and TRBJ2-5; D may be TRBD1 (6 bases). The CDR3 covers 20 residues. Per the germline V gene, CDR1 is MDHEN and CDR2 is SYDVKM. Between the trimmed V and J ends, which lost 2 bases and 5 bases, there was a span of 30 bases. The CDR3 DNA is TGTGCCAGCAGTTTACGGTTGGGGATCGAAGTGGGGGCCTTGGAGGAGACCCAGTACTTC. It yields the protein CASSLRLGIEVGALEETQYF. Looking up the rest from reference TRBV28 and TRBJ2-5 gives the full variable domain: DVKVTQSSRYLVKRTGEKVFLECVQDMDHENMFWYRQDPGLGLRLIYFSYDVKMKEKGDIPEGYSVSREKKERFSLILESASTNQTSMYLCASSLRLGIEVGALEETQYFGPGTRLLVL.

The CDR3 DNA sequence: TGTGCCAGCAGCCGCGGGGCGGAAAGCACAGATACGCAGTATTTT. Translation gives CASSRGAESTDTQYF. This chain connects TRBV11-2 to TRBJ2-3; the D gene is possibly TRBD2 (6 bases). The CDR3 consists of 15 residues. V was pared by 5 bases and J by 0 bases, with 12 bases between. Germline V gene sequence: CDR1 SGHAT, CDR2 FQNNGV. The full variable domain, in which reference TRBV11-2 and TRBJ2-3 provide the parts outside the CDR3, is EAGVAQSPRYKIIEKRQSVAFWCNPISGHATLYWYQQILGQGPKLLIQFQNNGVVDDSQLPKDRFSAERLKGVDSTLKIQPAKLEDSAVYLCASSRGAESTDTQYFGPGTRLTVL.

With regard to this clone: Other DNA sequences from this sample encode an identical CDR3 as well. V is TRBV18 and J is TRBJ1-5, with a possible D match to TRBD1 (5 bases). Germline assignment: CDR1 KGHSH and CDR2 LQKENI. The CDR3 contains 12 residues. Trimming removed 4 bases at V and 4 bases at J, with 5 bases between. The CDR3 DNA is TGTGCCAGCTCACAGGGGAATCAGCCCCAGCATTTT. This sequence encodes CASSQGNQPQHF.

This chain uses TRBV7-9 with TRBJ2-7; D remains unclear. The germline V gene encodes CDR1 SEHNR and CDR2 FQNEAQ (reference sequence). This CDR3 comprises 15 residues. Trimming removed 5 bases from V and 1 base from J, with 15 bases in between. CDR3 residues: CASSPLQPFSYEQYF. The CDR3 coding sequence is TGTGCCAGCAGCCCCCTGCAGCCCTTTTCCTACGAGCAGTACTTC. The full variable domain, its missing parts supplied by reference TRBV7-9 and TRBJ2-7, is DTGVSQNPRHKITKRGQNVTFRCDPISEHNRLYWYRQTLGQGPEFLTYFQNEAQLEKSRLLSDRFSAERPKGSFSTLEIQRTEQGDSAMYLCASSPLQPFSYEQYFGPGTRLTVT.

Of note for this clone: The junction departs from the called germline gene at one end, perhaps through a read error. This chain links TRBV30 with TRBJ2-3; D assignment may be TRBD1 or TRBD2 (5 bases each). The CDR3 consists of 13 residues. Per germline, CDR1 GTSNPN and CDR2 SVGIG (reference sequence). The CDR3 nucleotides are TGTGCCGGGAGTGAGGGGACGCGGGATACGCAGTATTTT. Residues: CAGSEGTRDTQYF.

To note about this clone: Other DNA sequences in the same sample also yield this CDR3. The V and J genes are TRBV28 and TRBJ2-7; 7 bases are shared with TRBD1. V lost 3 bases to trimming and J lost 3 bases; unmatched junction nucleotides: 5. This CDR3 contains 14 residues. Germline V gene sequence: CDR1 MDHEN, CDR2 SYDVKM. CDR3 coding DNA: TGTGCCAGCAGTTTGCCGGGACAGAACTACGAGCAGTACTTC. It encodes CASSLPGQNYEQYF.

The CDR3 loop is CASSLVPGVGNTEAFF. The CDR3 nucleotides read TGCGCCAGCAGCTTGGTGCCAGGGGTAGGGAACACTGAAGCTTTCTTT. The chain is built from TRBV5-1 and TRBJ1-1, with a tentative D call TRBD1 (6 bases). V lost 0 bases, J lost 1 base, and 13 bases lay in between. Looked up from germline, CDR1 is SGHRS and CDR2 is YFSETQ. CDR3 size: 16 residues.

The chain links TRBV10-3 to TRBJ1-6; no reliable D call. This CDR3 is built from 14 residues. Trimming took 0 bases from V and 9 from J, leaving 9 bases between them. Per the germline V gene, CDR1 is ENHRY and CDR2 is SYGVKD. CDR3 region: CAISESLGVSPLHF. The CDR3 coding sequence is TGTGCCATCAGTGAGTCGTTGGGCGTTTCACCCCTCCACTTT.

The V gene is TRBV30, the J gene TRBJ1-5; 7 nucleotides line up with TRBD1. Looked up from germline, CDR1 is GTSNPN and CDR2 is SVGIG (reference sequence). J gave up 5 bases and V 1 base, and 2 bases lay outside the gene matches. CDR3 length: 13 residues. CDR3 in amino acids: CAWSEDRYQPQHF. CDR3 nucleotides: TGTGCCTGGAGTGAGGACAGGTATCAGCCCCAGCATTTT. Full variable domain (outside the CDR3, taken from reference TRBV30 and TRBJ1-5): SQTIHQWPATLVQPVGSPLSLECTVEGTSNPNLYWYRQAAGRGLQLLFYSVGIGQISSEVPQNLSASRPQDRQFILSSKKLLLSDSGFYLCAWSEDRYQPQHFGDGTRLSIL.

V and J are TRBV6-1 and TRBJ1-5; weak D call: TRBD1 (5 bases). The CDR3 has 12 residues. The germline V gene has CDR1 MNHNS and CDR2 SASEGT. Trimming cost V 6 bases and J 9 bases, with 12 bases left between them. CDR3 nucleotide sequence: TGTGCCAGCAGGGGTATAGACAGGCCCCAGCATTTT. Protein sequence: CASRGIDRPQHF.

This chain links TRBV5-4 with TRBJ1-1, with D maybe TRBD1 (6 bases). Trimming pared 3 bases from V and 1 base from J, leaving 10 bases between. The CDR3 extends over 14 amino acids. CDR1 SGHNT and CDR2 YYREEE come from the germline V gene (reference sequence). CDR3 in amino acids: CASSWDISNTEAFF. DNA of the CDR3: TGTGCCAGCAGCTGGGACATTTCGAACACTGAAGCTTTCTTT.

This chain links TRBV2 with TRBJ2-5; D gene ambiguous. Germline V lookup: CDR1 SNHLY, CDR2 FYNNEI. Between the trimmed V and J ends, which lost 3 bases and 5 bases, there was a span of 10 bases. This CDR3 has 13 residues. The CDR3 nucleotides read TGTGCCAGCAGTGATCGGGTCCGGGAGACCCAGTACTTC. This gives the protein CASSDRVRETQYF.

Regarding this clone: The sample contains more than one DNA sequence encoding this CDR3. This chain connects TRBV30 to TRBJ1-2; 8 bases align to TRBD1. The CDR3 runs to 15 residues. Germline trimming cut 4 bases from V and 0 bases from J; bases unmatched to any gene: 7. The V gene's germline CDR1 is GTSNPN and CDR2 SVGIG (reference sequence). Here the CDR3 reads CAWTGGTGSNYGYTF. Written as DNA, the CDR3 is TGTGCCTGGACTGGAGGGACAGGCTCTAACTATGGCTACACCTTC.

The V call is TRBV27, the J call TRBJ1-1, with D maybe TRBD1 (5 bases). This CDR3 spans 13 amino acids. Deletions cut 4 bases from V and 4 bases from J, with 10 bases between. Per the germline V gene, CDR1 is MNHEY and CDR2 is SMNVEV (reference sequence). DNA for the CDR3: TGTGCCAGCAGTTCAGGGCCCTTCACTGAAGCTTTCTTT. Protein sequence: CASSSGPFTEAFF.

The rearrangement uses TRBV27 and TRBJ1-6; D may be TRBD1 (6 bases). The CDR3 runs 16 residues. Trimming pared 4 bases from V and 6 bases from J, leaving 16 bases between. Germline CDR1 reads MNHEY; CDR2 reads SMNVEV (reference sequence). CDR3 amino acids: CASSSVTGSSNSPLHF. In nucleotides, the CDR3 is TGTGCCAGCAGTTCTGTGACAGGAAGTTCTAATTCACCCCTCCACTTT.

This sequence joins TRBV7-6 and TRBJ2-3; 7 bases are shared with TRBD1. The trim removed 2 bases at V and 3 bases at J, leaving 20 bases unmatched. CDR1 and CDR2 (germline): SGHVS, FNYEAQ. The CDR3 length is 20 residues. The CDR3 spells CASSLSWGRVEGASTDTQYF. The CDR3 DNA is TGTGCCAGCAGCTTATCGTGGGGCAGGGTTGAGGGGGCGAGTACAGATACGCAGTATTTT. The whole variable domain, remainder taken from reference TRBV7-6 and TRBJ2-3, is GAGVSQSPRYKVTKRGQDVALRCDPISGHVSLYWYRQALGQGPEFLTYFNYEAQQDKSGLPNDRFSAERPEGSISTLTIQRTEQRDSAMYRCASSLSWGRVEGASTDTQYFGPGTRLTVL.

This chain joins TRBV2 and TRBJ2-2; TRBD2 agrees at 7 bases. The germline V gene encodes CDR1 SNHLY and CDR2 FYNNEI. V shed 0 bases and J 9 bases; nucleotides not matched to a gene: 4. The CDR3 is 14 residues long. The CDR3 DNA sequence: TGTGCCAGCAGTGAAGCGCGACTAGCCAGGGAGCTGTTTTTT. This codes for CASSEARLARELFF.

The V gene is TRBV2, the J gene TRBJ2-1; no definite D call. Trimming pared 2 bases from V and 5 bases from J, leaving 13 bases between. The germline V gene has CDR1 SNHLY and CDR2 FYNNEI. The CDR3 is 15 residues long. CDR3: CASSEIQLRDNEQFF. As DNA, the CDR3 is TGTGCCAGCAGTGAAATACAGCTACGAGACAATGAGCAGTTCTTC. Filled out from reference TRBV2 and TRBJ2-1, the complete variable domain reads EPEVTQTPSHQVTQMGQEVILRCVPISNHLYFYWYRQILGQKVEFLVSFYNNEISEKSEIFDDQFSVERPDGSNFTLKIRSTKLEDSAMYFCASSEIQLRDNEQFFGPGTRLTVL.

This clone has only one observation. V gene TRBV15 combines with J gene TRBJ1-2; TRBD1 might be the D (6 bases). Trimming left V 4 bases short and J 4 bases short, with 13 bases between. CDR1 and CDR2 (germline): LNHNV, YYDKDF (reference sequence). This CDR3 has 14 amino acids. CDR3 in amino acids: CATSIKQGSYGYTF. The CDR3 bases are TGTGCCACCAGCATAAAACAGGGTTCCTATGGCTACACCTTC.

The chain joins TRBV27 to TRBJ2-1; D is perhaps TRBD1 (6 bases). CDR3 length: 16 amino acids. Germline CDR1 reads MNHEY; CDR2 reads SMNVEV (reference sequence). V was shortened by 7 bases and J by 2 bases, with 18 bases between the two germline ends. The CDR3 region is CASTGALSPPYNEQFF. Here the CDR3 DNA reads TGTGCCAGCACAGGGGCCTTAAGCCCCCCCTACAATGAGCAGTTCTTC.

The rearrangement links TRBV7-6 to TRBJ2-5, with TRBD2 matching over 14 bases. Germline loops: CDR1 SGHVS, CDR2 FNYEAQ. This CDR3 is 21 amino acids long. V was pared by 1 base and J by 1 base, with 14 bases of the junction left unmatched. The CDR3 DNA follows: TGTGCCAGCAGCTTAGTTCCGCCTTGGACTAGCGGGAGGCTACCCCAAGAGACCCAGTACTTC. Encoded protein: CASSLVPPWTSGRLPQETQYF.

J is TRBJ2-5 and V is TRBV6-5, with a weak D call TRBD2 (6 bases). The germline gives CDR1 MNHEY, CDR2 SVGAGI. V lost 2 bases, J lost 4 bases, and 14 bases lay in between. This CDR3 contains 15 residues. The CDR3 is CASSYSGGIGETQYF. The CDR3 DNA is TGTGCCAGCAGTTACAGTGGCGGGATAGGAGAGACCCAGTACTTC.

The gene calls are TRBV27 and TRBJ2-3, with 9 positions matching TRBD1. The J segment lost 2 bases and the V segment lost 5 bases, leaving 2 bases of the junction unmatched. Germline V gene sequence: CDR1 MNHEY, CDR2 SMNVEV (reference sequence). The CDR3 loop spans 14 amino acids. CDR3 amino acids: CASSRDRVTDTQYF. The CDR3 bases are TGTGCCAGCAGTCGGGACAGGGTCACAGATACGCAGTATTTT.

As for this clone: Other DNA sequences in the same sample also yield this CDR3. V and J are TRBV7-2 and TRBJ2-7, with D tentatively TRBD1 (6 bases). Per the germline V gene, CDR1 is SGHTA and CDR2 is FQGNSA. The V end lost 1 base, the J end lost 6 bases, and 7 bases lay between the germline ends. The CDR3 is 12 residues long. This chain's CDR3 is CASSLGGGEQYF. For the CDR3, the DNA is TGTGCCAGCAGCTTAGGAGGGGGCGAGCAGTACTTC.